Reported below is one T cell receptor (beta chain). Its antigen is not identified. Template switching by 5'RACE with UMIs generated the TCR beta cDNA. After re-calling the 5' RACE reads, TCRdb lists one entry per CDR3 protein, DNA absent. This sample contains about 150,000 distinct CDR3 sequences. This CDR3 comprises 15 residues. Germline-derived CDR1 and CDR2 are SGHDT and YYEEEE. The data originate from a study of T cells expressing NK-cell markers. Study results and limitations: HCMV specificity of the expanded NKG2C+ T cell clones was not established. Dominance of the CD3+CD56-NKG2C+ fraction by these clonotypes also held in a handful of donors.

The receptor comes from a woman aged 45 to 65 in good health. The chain employs TRBV5-6 and TRBJ1-6; TCRdb selects TRBD1, and the lack of DNA leaves this call unchecked. The sample consisted of blood T cells: a sorted CD56 or NKG2C T cell subset, CD4+ or CD8+ T cells, or bulk PBMC T cells (not recorded which). The CDR3 is CASSSEGLISSPLHF.